Sequencing of this TCR beta chain was carried out in a study of T cell changes during pregnancy in multiple sclerosis. Only in-frame clones appear in the TCRdb table, and some are missing; sequencing was by immunoSEQ multiplex PCR. Of about 51,000 clones listed, roughly 93% are singletons. Per the germline V gene, CDR1 is SGHTA and CDR2 is FQGTGA. The V and J ends lost 2 bases and 3 bases respectively, with 4 bases between them. CDR3 length: 13 amino acids. The specimen comprised peripheral blood, sampled in the second trimester of pregnancy. The chain is built from TRBV7-3 and TRBJ2-2; no clear D gene. The sequence came from a female donor with multiple sclerosis, enrolled in a pregnancy study. CDR3 residues: CASSLLYTGELFF. The CDR3 nucleotides are TGTGCCAGCAGCTTATTATACACCGGGGAGCTGTTTTTT.